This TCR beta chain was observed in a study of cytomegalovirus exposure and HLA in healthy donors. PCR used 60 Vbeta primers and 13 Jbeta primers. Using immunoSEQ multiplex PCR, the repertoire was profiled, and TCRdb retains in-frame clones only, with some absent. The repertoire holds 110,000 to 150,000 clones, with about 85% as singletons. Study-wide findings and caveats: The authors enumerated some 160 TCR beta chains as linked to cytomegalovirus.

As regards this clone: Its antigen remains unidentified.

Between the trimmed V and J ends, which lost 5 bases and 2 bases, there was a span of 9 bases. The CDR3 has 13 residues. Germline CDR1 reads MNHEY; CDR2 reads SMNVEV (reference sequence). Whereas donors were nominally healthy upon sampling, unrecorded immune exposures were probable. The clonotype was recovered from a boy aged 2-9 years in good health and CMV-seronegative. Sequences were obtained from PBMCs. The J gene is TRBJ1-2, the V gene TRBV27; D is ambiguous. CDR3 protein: CASSAQPNYGYTF. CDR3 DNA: TGTGCCAGCAGTGCACAGCCGAACTATGGCTACACCTTC.